The 25 T cell receptor beta chains below all came from one sample that was sequenced in a study of T cell clonotyping in hematopoietic cell transplantation (dated by TCRdb to the early 2020s). The library was obtained by the immunoSEQ multiplex PCR assay. In its TCRdb copy, this immuneACCESS table keeps in-frame sequences only and misses some clones. Where compared with another copy, unresolved V genes explain less than half of these, and the others have no known cause. This sample lists approximately 12,000 clones; 75% to 90% were detected once. The top ten clones comprise about a sixth of the sample. Read against the paper, the sample's time point label means: 100 days after allo-HCT. This specimen consisted of PBMCs, obtained 100 days after allogeneic stem cell transplant. The receptors were gathered from an older female patient who had an allogeneic stem cell transplant from an unrelated donor, so the T cells may come from the graft donor. Some clones in this sample may be carry-over from other donors' samples.

This clone was detected only a few times. The chain joins TRBV6-5 to TRBJ1-1; D might be TRBD1 (5 bases). Germline assignment: CDR1 MNHEY and CDR2 SVGAGI. V lost 2 bases, J lost 1 base, and 14 bases lay in between. There are 16 residues in the CDR3. As DNA, the CDR3 is TGTGCCAGCAGTTACGTTCGGGGGAAGGGGAACACTGAAGCTTTCTTT. Its translation is CASSYVRGKGNTEAFF.

J is TRBJ1-1 and V is TRBV14; no firm D call. V dropped 3 bases and J dropped 1 base, with 0 bases sitting between them. Germline CDR1 is SGHDN and CDR2 is FVKESK. This CDR3 comprises 11 residues. The CDR3 loop reads CASSQNTEAFF. CDR3 nucleotides: TGTGCCAGCAGCCAGAACACTGAAGCTTTCTTT. Together with reference TRBV14 and TRBJ1-1, the CDR3 gives the full variable domain: EAGVTQFPSHSVIEKGQTVTLRCDPISGHDNLYWYRRVMGKEIKFLLHFVKESKQDESGMPNNRFLAERTGGTYSTLKVQPAELEDSGVYFCASSQNTEAFFGQGTRLTVV.

The chain combines TRBV19 with TRBJ1-2; D unresolved. From germline, CDR1 is LNHDA and CDR2 SQIVND (reference sequence). The CDR3 is 13 amino acids. Trimming removed 3 bases at V and 4 bases at J, with 9 bases between. CDR3 DNA sequence: TGTGCCAGTAGTATTGGGTTGGCCTATGGCTACACCTTC. Translation: CASSIGLAYGYTF.

The chain combines TRBV28 with TRBJ1-1; D is undetermined. With 2 bases removed from V and 2 bases from J, the gap between germline ends came to 9 bases. From germline, CDR1 is MDHEN and CDR2 SYDVKM. The CDR3 totals 14 residues. CDR3: CASSLKLFNTEAFF. In DNA form, the CDR3 reads TGTGCCAGCAGTTTAAAACTCTTTAACACTGAAGCTTTCTTT.

This sequence joins TRBV27 and TRBJ1-2, with unresolved D. This CDR3 is 14 amino acids long. Trimming removed 10 bases at V and 4 bases at J, with 19 bases between. From germline, CDR1 is MNHEY and CDR2 SMNVEV (reference sequence). For the CDR3, the DNA is TGTGCCACCAAACCCCGGGCCTTATTCTATGGCTACACCTTC. Protein product: CATKPRALFYGYTF.

V usage is TRBV4-1 and J usage is TRBJ2-3; TRBD2 might be the D (6 bases). Germline V CDR1 and CDR2: MGHRA, YSYEKL. This CDR3 contains 16 residues. Between the trimmed V and J ends, which lost 2 bases and 4 bases, there was a span of 16 bases. CDR3 amino acids: CASSQSREALADTQYF. CDR3 DNA: TGCGCCAGCAGCCAATCGAGGGAGGCACTGGCAGATACGCAGTATTTT.

The gene calls are TRBV7-3 and TRBJ1-1; D is ambiguous. The CDR3 consists of 14 residues. Trimming removed 2 bases at V and 3 bases at J, with 10 bases between. Looked up from germline, CDR1 is SGHTA and CDR2 is FQGTGA. The CDR3 loop reads CASSLGHTDTEAFF. The CDR3 DNA is TGTGCCAGCAGCTTAGGGCACACGGACACTGAAGCTTTCTTT.

The CDR3 protein is CASSPGTGGHTGELFF. The CDR3 DNA follows: TGTGCCAGCAGCCCCGGGACAGGGGGCCACACCGGGGAGCTGTTTTTT. The V gene is TRBV7-9, the J gene TRBJ2-2, with 12 bases fitting TRBD1. Germline trimming cut 5 bases from V and 3 bases from J; bases unmatched to any gene: 4. The V gene's germline CDR1 is SEHNR and CDR2 FQNEAQ (reference sequence). The CDR3 contains 16 residues.

This clone was seen just once. The chain recombines TRBV11-2 with TRBJ2-5; 9 positions match TRBD2. J lost 5 bases, V lost 2 bases, and 12 bases had no gene match. This CDR3 spans 17 amino acids. CDR1 and CDR2 (germline): SGHAT, FQNNGV. The CDR3 region is CASSLRLAATSWETQYF. The CDR3 nucleotides read TGTGCCAGCAGCTTACGACTAGCGGCGACCTCATGGGAGACCCAGTACTTC.

The V call is TRBV27, the J call TRBJ2-2; 7 bases are a match to TRBD2. This CDR3 spans 14 amino acids. From germline, CDR1 is MNHEY and CDR2 SMNVEV (reference sequence). The V and J ends lost 3 bases and 9 bases, in that order; junction bases with no gene match: 7. CDR3 DNA sequence: TGTGCCAGCAGTTTGCTCGGGAGCGGGAGGGAGCTGTTTTTT. Translated, it gives CASSLLGSGRELFF.

The chain employs TRBV19 and TRBJ1-2; D is ambiguous. Germline values: CDR1 LNHDA, CDR2 SQIVND (reference sequence). The CDR3 length is 14 residues. Trimming removed 0 bases at V and 4 bases at J, with 9 bases between. CDR3 sequence reads: CASSIDPETYGYTF. DNA for the CDR3: TGTGCCAGTAGTATAGATCCGGAGACCTATGGCTACACCTTC.

J is TRBJ1-4 and V is TRBV13; 9 bases are shared with TRBD1. The J segment lost 6 bases and the V segment lost 3 bases, leaving 8 bases of the junction unmatched. The CDR3 spans 16 residues. CDR1 and CDR2 (germline): PRHDT, FYEKMQ (reference sequence). The CDR3 region is CASSFIGTGLHEKLFF. The CDR3 DNA reads as TGTGCCAGCAGCTTTATTGGGACAGGGCTTCATGAAAAACTGTTTTTT. Using reference TRBV13 and TRBJ1-4 for the parts outside the CDR3, the full variable domain is AAGVIQSPRHLIKEKRETATLKCYPIPRHDTVYWYQQGPGQDPQFLISFYEKMQSDKGSIPDRFSAQQFSDYHSELNMSSLELGDSALYFCASSFIGTGLHEKLFFGSGTQLSVL.

This clone was seen once. The chain carries TRBV27 and TRBJ2-1, with a weak D call TRBD2 (6 bases). CDR1 and CDR2 from the germline V gene are MNHEY and SMNVEV (reference sequence). This CDR3 is 14 amino acids long. The V end was cut by 4 bases, the J end by 3 bases, with 10 bases between. The CDR3 spells CASSSATSYNEQFF. CDR3 nucleotides: TGTGCCAGCAGTTCCGCGACTAGCTACAATGAGCAGTTCTTC.

This clone was detected a few times. The chain links TRBV12-5 to TRBJ2-7; 7 nucleotides agree with TRBD1. The V segment lost 6 bases and the J segment 2 bases; nucleotides outside the gene matches: 7. CDR1 LGHNT and CDR2 FRNRAP come from the germline V gene. This CDR3 region has 14 residues. CDR3 amino acids: CASGVGTATYEQYF. CDR3 nucleotide sequence: TGTGCTAGTGGGGTTGGGACAGCAACCTACGAGCAGTACTTC.

The chain couples TRBV11-3 to TRBJ2-3; TRBD2 matches 8 bases. The CDR3 consists of 15 residues. CDR1 and CDR2 (germline): SGHNT, YENEEA. Trimming cost V 5 bases and J 0 bases; bases outside gene matches: 4. CDR3 loop: CASSRGGTSTDTQYF. The CDR3 DNA follows: TGTGCCAGCAGCCGGGGGGGTACGAGCACAGATACGCAGTATTTT. Drawing the rest from reference TRBV11-3 and TRBJ2-3, the complete variable domain is EAGVVQSPRYKIIEKKQPVAFWCNPISGHNTLYWYLQNLGQGPELLIRYENEEAVDDSQLPKDRFSAERLKGVDSTLKIQPAELGDSAVYLCASSRGGTSTDTQYFGPGTRLTVL.

V usage is TRBV4-1 and J usage is TRBJ2-1; D not resolved. Germline values: CDR1 MGHRA, CDR2 YSYEKL. This CDR3 is 15 amino acids long. V dropped 0 bases and J dropped 5 bases, with 11 bases sitting between them. The CDR3 loop is CASSQDMALDNEQFF. DNA for the CDR3: TGCGCCAGCAGCCAAGATATGGCTCTGGACAATGAGCAGTTCTTC.

The chain combines TRBV28 with TRBJ1-3, with D possibly being TRBD1 (6 bases). Germline V gene data show CDR1 as MDHEN and CDR2 as SYDVKM. This CDR3 contains 17 residues. The germline V and J ends were trimmed by 1 base and 0 bases, with 13 bases remaining between them. For the CDR3, the DNA is TGTGCCAGCAGTTTATCCTTTACAGGGTACTCTGGAAACACCATATATTTT. Translated: CASSLSFTGYSGNTIYF.

The chain employs TRBV27 and TRBJ2-1, with 9 bases aligning to TRBD2. Germline-derived CDR1 and CDR2 are MNHEY and SMNVEV (reference sequence). This CDR3 has 15 amino acids. The J segment lost 0 bases and the V segment lost 6 bases, leaving 3 bases of the junction unmatched. The CDR3 nucleotides are TGTGCCAGCAGAGGACTAGCGAGCTCCTACAATGAGCAGTTCTTC. Its protein product is CASRGLASSYNEQFF.

CDR3 residues: CASSLLAGNSLDYEQYF. The CDR3 DNA reads TGCGCCAGCAGCTTACTAGCGGGTAATTCCCTCGACTACGAGCAGTACTTC. The chain recombines TRBV5-1 with TRBJ2-7, with TRBD2 identical over 9 bases. Per germline, CDR1 SGHRS and CDR2 YFSETQ. The CDR3 sequence is 17 residues long. The V gene end was trimmed by 2 bases and the J gene end by 3 bases; junction bases not matched to a gene: 12. Filled out from reference TRBV5-1 and TRBJ2-7, the complete variable domain reads KAGVTQTPRYLIKTRGQQVTLSCSPISGHRSVSWYQQTPGQGLQFLFEYFSETQRNKGNFPGRFSGRQFSNSRSEMNVSTLELGDSALYLCASSLLAGNSLDYEQYFGPGTRLTVT.

The rearrangement uses TRBV5-6 and TRBJ2-7, with a tentative D call TRBD2 (5 bases). Trimming pared 1 base from V and 0 bases from J, leaving 11 bases between. The CDR3 is 15 residues long. Looked up from germline, CDR1 is SGHDT and CDR2 is YYEEEE. CDR3 DNA sequence: TGTGCCAGCAGCTTGAAACGGGGAAGCTCCTACGAGCAGTACTTC. Protein: CASSLKRGSSYEQYF.

V is TRBV11-2 and J is TRBJ2-6; D is perhaps TRBD2 (6 bases). Germline assignment: CDR1 SGHAT and CDR2 FQNNGV. The CDR3 is 18 residues long. The ends were cut back, 4 bases at V and 0 bases at J, with 16 bases in the middle. CDR3 DNA sequence: TGTGCCAGCAGCTCGACTCGGGACTCTCCCTCTGGGGCCAACGTCCTGACTTTC. Translated, it gives CASSSTRDSPSGANVLTF. The full variable domain, completed using reference TRBV11-2 and TRBJ2-6, is EAGVAQSPRYKIIEKRQSVAFWCNPISGHATLYWYQQILGQGPKLLIQFQNNGVVDDSQLPKDRFSAERLKGVDSTLKIQPAKLEDSAVYLCASSSTRDSPSGANVLTFGAGSRLTVL.

The V and J genes are TRBV7-6 and TRBJ2-5; no clear D gene. The CDR3 totals 11 residues. V gave up 5 bases and J gave up 5 bases, with 6 bases separating them. Germline CDR1 SGHVS, CDR2 FNYEAQ. For the CDR3, the DNA is TGTGCCAGCAGCATGGGGGAGACCCAGTACTTC. Protein product: CASSMGETQYF.

CDR3 nucleotides: TGCGCCAGCAGCCAAGATGGTGCAACTAATGAAAAACTGTTTTTT. Translated: CASSQDGATNEKLFF. The chain has TRBV4-3 and TRBJ1-4; D is ambiguous. The length of the CDR3 is 15 residues. Germline CDR1 is LGHNA and CDR2 is YSLEER. The V end lost 0 bases, the J end lost 0 bases, and 5 bases lay between the germline ends.

The chain combines TRBV6-1 with TRBJ2-3; TRBD2 aligns across 14 bases. The CDR3 totals 16 residues. Looked up from germline, CDR1 is MNHNS and CDR2 is SASEGT. The V and J ends lost 4 bases and 4 bases, in that order; junction bases with no gene match: 4. DNA for the CDR3: TGTGCCAGCAGTGGGGGGACTAGCGGGAGATCAGATACGCAGTATTTT. It encodes CASSGGTSGRSDTQYF.

The rearrangement uses TRBV7-3 and TRBJ2-3; TRBD1 might be the D (6 bases). The CDR3 runs 15 residues. The V gene lost 0 bases and the J gene lost 1 base, with 8 bases spanning the gap. The germline CDR1 and CDR2 sequences are SGHTA and FQGTGA. CDR3 bases: TGTGCCAGCAGCTTAACGTCAGGGGGCACAGATACGCAGTATTTT. Its translation is CASSLTSGGTDTQYF.